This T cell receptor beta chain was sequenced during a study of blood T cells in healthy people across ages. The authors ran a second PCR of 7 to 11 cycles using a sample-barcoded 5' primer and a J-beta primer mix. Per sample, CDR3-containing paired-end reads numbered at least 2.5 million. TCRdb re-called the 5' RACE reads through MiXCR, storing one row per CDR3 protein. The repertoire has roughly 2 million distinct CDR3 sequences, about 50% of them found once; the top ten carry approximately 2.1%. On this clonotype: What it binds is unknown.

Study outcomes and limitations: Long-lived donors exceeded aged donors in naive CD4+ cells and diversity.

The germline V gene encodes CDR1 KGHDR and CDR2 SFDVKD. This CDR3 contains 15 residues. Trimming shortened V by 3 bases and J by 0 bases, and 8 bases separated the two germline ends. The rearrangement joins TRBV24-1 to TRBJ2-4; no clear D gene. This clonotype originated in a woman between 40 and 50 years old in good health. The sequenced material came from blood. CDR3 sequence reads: CATSDPYTAKNIQYF. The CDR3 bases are TGTGCCACCAGTGATCCATACACAGCCAAAAACATTCAGTACTTC.